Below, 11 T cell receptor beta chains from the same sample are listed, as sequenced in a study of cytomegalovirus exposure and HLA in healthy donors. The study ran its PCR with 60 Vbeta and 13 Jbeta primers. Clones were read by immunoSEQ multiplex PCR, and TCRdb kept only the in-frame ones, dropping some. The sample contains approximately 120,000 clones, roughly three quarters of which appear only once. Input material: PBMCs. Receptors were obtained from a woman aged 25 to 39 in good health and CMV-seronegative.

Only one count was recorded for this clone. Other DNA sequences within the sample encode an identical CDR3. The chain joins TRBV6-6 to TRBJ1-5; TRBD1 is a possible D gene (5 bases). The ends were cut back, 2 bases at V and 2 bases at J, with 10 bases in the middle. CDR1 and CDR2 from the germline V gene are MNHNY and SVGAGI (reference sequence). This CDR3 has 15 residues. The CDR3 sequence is CASSYGQGGNQPQHF. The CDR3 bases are TGTGCCAGCAGTTACGGTCAGGGTGGCAATCAGCCCCAGCATTTT.

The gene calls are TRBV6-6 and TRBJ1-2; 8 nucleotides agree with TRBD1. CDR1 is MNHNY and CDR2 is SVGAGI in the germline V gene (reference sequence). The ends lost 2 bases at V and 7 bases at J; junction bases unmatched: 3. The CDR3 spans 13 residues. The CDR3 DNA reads TGTGCCAGCAGTTACGGACAGGGAGGTGGCTACACCTTC. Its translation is CASSYGQGGGYTF.

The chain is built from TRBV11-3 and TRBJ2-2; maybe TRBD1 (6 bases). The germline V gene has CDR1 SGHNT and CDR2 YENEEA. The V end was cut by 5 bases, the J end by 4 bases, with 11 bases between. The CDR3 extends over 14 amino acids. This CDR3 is CASSMDRTTGELFF. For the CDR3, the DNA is TGTGCCAGCAGCATGGACAGAACCACCGGGGAGCTGTTTTTT.

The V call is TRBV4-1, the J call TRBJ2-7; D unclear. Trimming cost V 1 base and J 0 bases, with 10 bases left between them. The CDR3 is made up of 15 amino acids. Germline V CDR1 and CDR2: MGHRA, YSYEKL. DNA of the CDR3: TGCGCCAGCAGCCAAGGCGTCAGGAACTCCTACGAGCAGTACTTC. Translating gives CASSQGVRNSYEQYF.

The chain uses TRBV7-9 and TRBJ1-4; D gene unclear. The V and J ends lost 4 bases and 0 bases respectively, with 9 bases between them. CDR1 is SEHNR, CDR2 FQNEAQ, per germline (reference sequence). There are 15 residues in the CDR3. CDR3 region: CASSSSVTTNEKLFF. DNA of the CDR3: TGTGCCAGCAGCTCCTCAGTGACAACTAATGAAAAACTGTTTTTT.

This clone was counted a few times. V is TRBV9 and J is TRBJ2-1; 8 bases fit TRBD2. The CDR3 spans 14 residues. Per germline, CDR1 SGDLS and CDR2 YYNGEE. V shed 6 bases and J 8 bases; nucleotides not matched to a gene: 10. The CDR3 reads CASTPGGWGDEQFF. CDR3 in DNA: TGTGCCAGCACCCCGGGGGGGTGGGGGGATGAGCAGTTCTTC.

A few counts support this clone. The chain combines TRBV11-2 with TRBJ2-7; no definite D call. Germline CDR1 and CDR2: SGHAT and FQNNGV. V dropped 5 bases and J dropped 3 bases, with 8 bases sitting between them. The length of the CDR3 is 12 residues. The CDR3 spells CASSVSYYEQYF. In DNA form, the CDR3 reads TGTGCCAGCAGCGTCTCTTACTACGAGCAGTACTTC. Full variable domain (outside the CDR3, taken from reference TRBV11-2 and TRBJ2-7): EAGVAQSPRYKIIEKRQSVAFWCNPISGHATLYWYQQILGQGPKLLIQFQNNGVVDDSQLPKDRFSAERLKGVDSTLKIQPAKLEDSAVYLCASSVSYYEQYFGPGTRLTVT.

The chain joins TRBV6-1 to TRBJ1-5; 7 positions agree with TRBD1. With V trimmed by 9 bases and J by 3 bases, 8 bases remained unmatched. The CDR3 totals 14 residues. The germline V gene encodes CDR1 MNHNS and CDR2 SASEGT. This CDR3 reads CASSGQAFNQPQHF. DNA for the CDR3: TGTGCCAGTTCAGGACAGGCCTTCAATCAGCCCCAGCATTTT.

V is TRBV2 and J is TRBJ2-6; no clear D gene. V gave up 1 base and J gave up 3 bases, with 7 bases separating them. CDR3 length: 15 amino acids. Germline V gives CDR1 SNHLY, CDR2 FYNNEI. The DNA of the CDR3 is TGTGCCAGCAGTGAAGAGTTCGGTGGGGCCAACGTCCTGACTTTC. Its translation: CASSEEFGGANVLTF.

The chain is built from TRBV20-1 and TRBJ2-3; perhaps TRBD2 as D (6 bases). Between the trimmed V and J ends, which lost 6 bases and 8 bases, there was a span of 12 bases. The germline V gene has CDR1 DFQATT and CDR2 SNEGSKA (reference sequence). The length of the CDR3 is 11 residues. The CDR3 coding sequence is TGCAGTGCCCTTGGAGGGGTTACGCAGTATTTT. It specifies CSALGGVTQYF.

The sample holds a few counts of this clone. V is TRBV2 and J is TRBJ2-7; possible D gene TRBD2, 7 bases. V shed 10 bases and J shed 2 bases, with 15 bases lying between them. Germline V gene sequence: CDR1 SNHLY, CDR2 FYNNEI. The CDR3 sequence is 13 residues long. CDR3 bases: TGTGCCACCGGGGGGCGGGACGCCTACGAGCAGTACTTC. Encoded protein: CATGGRDAYEQYF.